This TCR beta chain was profiled in a study of kidney transplant recipient with SARS-CoV-2 infection (dated by TCRdb to the early 2020s). On this clonotype itself: This receptor's antigen is unknown. One junction end does not reproduce the germline sequence, and a read error may be involved.

The sequencer listed for this sample is Illumina MiSeq. The peripheral T cell repertoire was profiled for human TCRbeta genes. The authors' analysis ran thus. To account for variability over time, differences in clonotype abundance were tested using beta-binomial modelling. Clonotypes that had expanded were screened against the ImmuneCODE reference database of SARS-CoV-2-associated TCRs and mapped onto regions of the viral genome. Further repertoire analyses covered TRBV gene usage, CDR3 length, CDR3 amino acid overlap between time points, clonotype abundance distributions and Jaccard similarity. Clones were called with MiXCR by TCRdb after fastp trimmed the public reads at Q25, and only in-frame beta chains were retained. Every CDR3 protein is listed once, alongside the most common genes and DNA of its rows. The V and J calls come from TCRdb's annotation, not from the publication. Here the sample has approximately 250,000 distinct CDR3 sequences; 29% occur a single time. 6% to 8.5% of the sample is taken by the ten largest.

Explained via the paper, the time point label denotes: pre-pandemic baseline sample and day 111 after first positive SARS-CoV-2 test. Based on the germline V gene (reference sequence), the CDR1 and CDR2 sequences are LGHDT and YNNKEL. The CDR3, cysteine through phenylalanine, is 17 amino acids long. This entry keeps only the CDR3 DNA: 51 bases, framed from base 1. The TCR comes from a young adult male patient who had COVID-19 and was a kidney transplant recipient. In transplant recipients, some T cells may be of donor rather than host origin. The chain is assembled from TRBV3-1 and TRBJ2-5; confidence is insufficient to name the D gene. This specimen consisted of a blood sample, obtained at baseline and on day 111 from a kidney transplant recipient. The CDR3 protein is CANSIASPISFSETQYF. The DNA reads TGTGCCAACAGCATCGCTTCTCCCATTTCTTTCTCTGAGACCCAGTACTTC.